The 27 T cell receptor beta chains below were found in one sample sequenced in a study of cytomegalovirus exposure and HLA in healthy donors. 13 Jbeta primers and 60 Vbeta primers were used for the PCR. Sequencing was performed with immunoSEQ multiplex PCR; in TCRdb, only in-frame clones are kept and a portion is missing. The data contain about 150,000 clones, around 75% of them singletons. The sequenced sample consisted of PBMCs. The receptor set was obtained from a woman younger than 35 in good health and CMV-seronegative.

This clone appeared a single time. The chain recombines TRBV12-5 with TRBJ2-3, with 7 bases lining up with TRBD1. CDR1 is LGHNT, CDR2 FRNRAP, per germline. The CDR3 extends over 14 amino acids. V was clipped by 2 bases and J by 5 bases; unmatched bases: 4. The CDR3 DNA is TGTGCTAGTGGTTTGCAGGGGGTAGGAGATACGCAGTATTTT. Encoded protein: CASGLQGVGDTQYF. The variable domain in full, completed from reference TRBV12-5 and TRBJ2-3, reads DARVTQTPRHKVTEMGQEVTMRCQPILGHNTVFWYRQTMMQGLELLAYFRNRAPLDDSGMPKDRFSAEMPDATLATLKIQPSEPRDSAVYFCASGLQGVGDTQYFGPGTRLTVL.

This clone was detected only a few times. DNA of the CDR3: TGTGCCAGCAGTTTAAACCCCCTCCCAACAGGGCTGCCCCAGCATTTT. This translates into CASSLNPLPTGLPQHF. V gene TRBV28 combines with J gene TRBJ1-5; tentative D call: TRBD1 (6 bases). CDR3 size: 16 residues. Deletions cut 2 bases from V and 9 bases from J, with 20 bases between. Germline assignment: CDR1 MDHEN and CDR2 SYDVKM.

This clone showed up just a few times. The chain joins TRBV5-1 to TRBJ2-3; 7 bases align to TRBD2. Losses at the gene ends were 5 bases for V and 3 bases for J; bases not matched to a gene: 18. CDR1 and CDR2 from the germline V gene are SGHRS and YFSETQ. The CDR3 sequence is 18 residues long. CDR3 in DNA: TGCGCCAGCAGTTCAGACGCCCGAGCGGGATCGCATACAGATACGCAGTATTTT. Its protein is CASSSDARAGSHTDTQYF.

The chain couples TRBV12-5 to TRBJ1-5; perhaps TRBD1 as D (5 bases). V was shortened by 0 bases and J by 5 bases, with 14 bases between the two germline ends. The CDR3 spans 16 residues. CDR1 and CDR2 from the germline V gene are LGHNT and FRNRAP. The CDR3 coding sequence is TGTGCTAGTGGTTTGGTACGGAGTCAGGGTCATCAGCCCCAGCATTTT. Translated: CASGLVRSQGHQPQHF.

V usage is TRBV15 and J usage is TRBJ1-5; D is ambiguous. In germline, CDR1 is LNHNV, CDR2 YYDKDF (reference sequence). Trimming shortened V by 3 bases and J by 5 bases, and 20 bases separated the two germline ends. The CDR3 loop spans 17 amino acids. The CDR3 DNA is TGTGCCACCAGCAGGCCCGAAGCAGGCCTTTTCGATCAGCCCCAGCATTTT. Amino acids: CATSRPEAGLFDQPQHF.

The chain joins TRBV7-3 to TRBJ2-1; no clear D. V lost 2 bases, J lost 4 bases, and 9 bases lay in between. The CDR3 is made up of 14 amino acids. Germline CDR1 reads SGHTA; CDR2 reads FQGTGA. The CDR3 reads CASSLSPGYNEQFF. The CDR3 coding sequence is TGTGCCAGCAGCTTATCCCCCGGGTACAATGAGCAGTTCTTC.

The chain employs TRBV6-1 and TRBJ2-7; 7 nucleotides agree with TRBD1. The CDR3 has 14 amino acids. The germline V gene has CDR1 MNHNS and CDR2 SASEGT. After removal of 1 base from V and 2 bases from J, the junction contained 2 bases not matched to a gene. CDR3: CASSEGGTAYEQYF. The CDR3 DNA is TGTGCCAGCAGTGAAGGAGGGACAGCCTACGAGCAGTACTTC.

In nucleotides, the CDR3 is TGTGCCAGCAGCGCCCTTGGAGCTAACTATGGCTACACCTTC. It yields the protein CASSALGANYGYTF. The chain employs TRBV9 and TRBJ1-2; D not resolved. The CDR3 length is 14 residues. Germline CDR1 reads SGDLS; CDR2 reads YYNGEE. V lost 3 bases, J lost 0 bases, and 9 bases lay in between. The whole variable domain, remainder taken from reference TRBV9 and TRBJ1-2, is DSGVTQTPKHLITATGQRVTLRCSPRSGDLSVYWYQQSLDQGLQFLIQYYNGEERAKGNILERFSAQQFPDLHSELNLSSLELGDSALYFCASSALGANYGYTFGSGTRLTVV.

The genes are TRBV7-6 and TRBJ1-4; a weak D match, TRBD1 (5 bases). Germline-derived CDR1 and CDR2 are SGHVS and FNYEAQ. V lost 1 base and J 0 bases, leaving 6 bases between the germline ends. This CDR3 is 15 amino acids long. CDR3 in DNA: TGTGCCAGCAGCTTAGTAGGGGCAACTAATGAAAAACTGTTTTTT. This codes for CASSLVGATNEKLFF.

The chain uses TRBV7-9 and TRBJ2-7, with TRBD1 matching 8 bases. The germline CDR1 and CDR2 sequences are SEHNR and FQNEAQ (reference sequence). The CDR3 is 12 amino acids. V dropped 6 bases and J dropped 6; count of bases not matched to a gene: 4. The CDR3 DNA sequence: TGTGCCAGCAGATCCCAGGGGGCCGAGCAGTACTTC. Translated, it gives CASRSQGAEQYF.

The chain recombines TRBV28 with TRBJ2-5; 10 nucleotides line up with TRBD2. With V trimmed by 5 bases and J by 2 bases, 5 bases remained unmatched. Germline V CDR1 and CDR2: MDHEN, SYDVKM. This CDR3 is 15 amino acids long. CDR3 DNA sequence: TGTGCCAGCAGTGGCGAGGGACTAGCGCAAGAGACCCAGTACTTC. Encoded protein: CASSGEGLAQETQYF.

The chain joins TRBV9 to TRBJ1-4, with TRBD1 identical over 9 bases. The V gene's germline CDR1 is SGDLS and CDR2 YYNGEE. The CDR3 sequence is 16 residues long. Trimming took 0 bases from V and 4 from J; bases not matched to a gene: 4. In nucleotides, the CDR3 is TGTGCCAGCAGCGTAGCCGGGACAGGGCATAATGAAAAACTGTTTTTT. Amino acids: CASSVAGTGHNEKLFF.

This clone turned up a few times. J is TRBJ1-2 and V is TRBV4-1; D is ambiguous. Trimming shortened V by 1 base and J by 7 bases, and 16 bases separated the two germline ends. The CDR3 is 15 residues long. From germline, CDR1 is MGHRA and CDR2 YSYEKL. CDR3 residues: CASSQVSSPNVGYTF. DNA of the CDR3: TGCGCCAGCAGCCAAGTATCGTCACCTAACGTTGGCTACACCTTC.

The rearrangement uses TRBV7-9 and TRBJ1-1; possibly TRBD1 for D (6 bases). V was shortened by 3 bases and J by 1 base, with 9 bases between the two germline ends. The CDR3 is 14 amino acids. Per germline, CDR1 SEHNR and CDR2 FQNEAQ (reference sequence). The CDR3 DNA reads TGTGCCAGCAGCTTCACAGGGTCGAACACTGAAGCTTTCTTT. Amino acids: CASSFTGSNTEAFF.

The chain couples TRBV4-1 to TRBJ2-7; no clear D gene. Per the germline V gene, CDR1 is MGHRA and CDR2 is YSYEKL. V was cut by 0 bases and J by 3 bases, with 6 bases left in between. CDR3 size: 13 residues. The chain's CDR3 is CASSQDQNYEQYF. CDR3 coding DNA: TGCGCCAGCAGCCAAGATCAAAACTACGAGCAGTACTTC.

This clone has more than one count but fewer than ten. The chain is built from TRBV6-5 and TRBJ1-6; 8 bases line up with TRBD1. The CDR3 has 15 amino acids. J lost 7 bases, V lost 6 bases, and 8 bases had no gene match. The germline CDR1 and CDR2 sequences are MNHEY and SVGAGI. This CDR3 reads CASRGQGVINSPLHF. CDR3 nucleotide sequence: TGTGCCAGCAGAGGACAGGGAGTTATAAATTCACCCCTCCACTTT.

The rearrangement joins TRBV5-5 to TRBJ1-1; D not resolved. V lost 4 bases, J lost 8 bases, and 18 bases lay in between. The CDR3 loop spans 14 amino acids. Germline-derived CDR1 and CDR2 are SGHKS and YYEKEE (reference sequence). CDR3 bases: TGTGCCAGCAGCCGACCGGACGGGATGGAGGAAGCTTTCTTT. This sequence encodes CASSRPDGMEEAFF.

The chain couples TRBV19 to TRBJ1-1, with 8 bases matching TRBD1. The CDR3 loop spans 16 amino acids. The junction had 12 bases not matched to a gene; V was cut back by 6 bases and J by 3 bases. The germline V gene encodes CDR1 LNHDA and CDR2 SQIVND (reference sequence). For the CDR3, the DNA is TGTGCCAGTAGCCACCTAGGACAGGGCTCGGACACTGAAGCTTTCTTT. It specifies CASSHLGQGSDTEAFF. Based on the CDR3 plus reference TRBV19 and TRBJ1-1, the full variable domain is DGGITQSPKYLFRKEGQNVTLSCEQNLNHDAMYWYRQDPGQGLRLIYYSQIVNDFQKGDIAEGYSVSREKKESFPLTVTSAQKNPTAFYLCASSHLGQGSDTEAFFGQGTRLTVV.

CDR3 residues: CASSYSPGGSAEAFF. As DNA, the CDR3 is TGTGCCAGCAGTTACTCCCCGGGAGGGAGCGCTGAAGCTTTCTTT. The V and J genes are TRBV6-5 and TRBJ1-1, with D unclear. With 0 bases removed from V and 6 bases from J, the gap between germline ends came to 14 bases. There are 15 residues in the CDR3. In germline, CDR1 is MNHEY, CDR2 SVGAGI.

CDR3 amino acids: CAIRPRTVGRAGANVLTF. DNA of the CDR3: TGTGCCATCAGACCCAGGACAGTTGGTCGGGCTGGGGCCAACGTCCTGACTTTC. The chain joins TRBV10-3 to TRBJ2-6, with D maybe TRBD1 (6 bases). The CDR3 covers 18 residues. CDR1 and CDR2 from the germline V gene are ENHRY and SYGVKD. V was trimmed by 6 bases and J by 2 bases, leaving 20 bases between them.

The rearrangement links TRBV19 to TRBJ1-1; the match to TRBD1 covers 7 bases. Per the germline V gene, CDR1 is LNHDA and CDR2 is SQIVND (reference sequence). The CDR3 extends over 14 amino acids. J lost 7 bases, V lost 6 bases, and 11 bases had no gene match. The DNA for the CDR3 is TGTGCCAGTAGCCTCCCCGGGACAGCTTTTGAAGCTTTCTTT. This codes for CASSLPGTAFEAFF.

This chain connects TRBV14 to TRBJ1-1; D call uncertain. This CDR3 region has 16 residues. From germline, CDR1 is SGHDN and CDR2 FVKESK. V was cut by 4 bases and J by 0 bases, with 15 bases left in between. The CDR3 nucleotides are TGTGCCAGCAGCCTCCGCCGAACATTCATGAACACTGAAGCTTTCTTT. Residues: CASSLRRTFMNTEAFF. The entire variable domain, with the rest obtained from reference TRBV14 and TRBJ1-1, is as follows: EAGVTQFPSHSVIEKGQTVTLRCDPISGHDNLYWYRRVMGKEIKFLLHFVKESKQDESGMPNNRFLAERTGGTYSTLKVQPAELEDSGVYFCASSLRRTFMNTEAFFGQGTRLTVV.

This clone turned up a few times. The V gene is TRBV5-4, the J gene TRBJ1-2; no clear D gene. V lost 1 base, J lost 4 bases, and 20 bases lay in between. The V gene's germline CDR1 is SGHNT and CDR2 YYREEE (reference sequence). The CDR3 has 17 residues. The CDR3 protein is CASSLPPVMGAFYGYTF. Written as DNA, the CDR3 is TGTGCCAGCAGCTTGCCACCCGTTATGGGCGCCTTCTATGGCTACACCTTC. The whole variable domain, remainder taken from reference TRBV5-4 and TRBJ1-2, is ETGVTQSPTHLIKTRGQQVTLRCSSQSGHNTVSWYQQALGQGPQFIFQYYREEENGRGNFPPRFSGLQFPNYSSELNVNALELDDSALYLCASSLPPVMGAFYGYTFGSGTRLTVV.

This chain links TRBV6-1 with TRBJ2-1; possibly TRBD1 for D (5 bases). CDR1 is MNHNS and CDR2 is SASEGT in the germline V gene. The V and J ends lost 1 base and 12 bases respectively, with 19 bases between them. CDR3 size: 15 residues. Here the CDR3 reads CASSEDGQGWLGQFF. CDR3 sequence (DNA): TGTGCCAGCAGTGAAGACGGGCAGGGCTGGTTAGGGCAGTTCTTC.

The chain employs TRBV7-2 and TRBJ2-7; TRBD2 matches at 7 bases. Germline V gene lookup returns CDR1 SGHTA and CDR2 FQGNSA. The CDR3 runs 14 residues. Trimming cost V 4 bases and J 2 bases; bases outside gene matches: 5. In DNA form, the CDR3 reads TGTGCCAGCAGCTCGCCCGGGACTACCTACGAGCAGTACGTC. This encodes CASSSPGTTYEQYV.

In its sample, this clone was seen once. The J gene is TRBJ1-5, the V gene TRBV2; no reliable D call. The CDR3 has 12 residues. V dropped 7 bases and J dropped 2 bases, with 6 bases sitting between them. Germline CDR1 is SNHLY and CDR2 is FYNNEI. CDR3 DNA sequence: TGTGCCAGCACAGTGGGCAATCAGCCCCAGCATTTT. Its translation is CASTVGNQPQHF.

The rearrangement links TRBV15 to TRBJ2-5; 13 bases match TRBD2. This CDR3 contains 17 residues. The V gene's germline CDR1 is LNHNV and CDR2 YYDKDF (reference sequence). V dropped 4 bases and J dropped 5; count of bases not matched to a gene: 10. The DNA of the CDR3 is TGTGCCACCAGCACCCGGACTAGCGGGAGCGCTCGGGAGACCCAGTACTTC. Translating it yields CATSTRTSGSARETQYF.